This entry is about one T cell receptor (beta chain). The data belong to a study of blood T cell repertoires in COVID-19. Whole-study context: The United States, Italy and Spain were the sources of the acute and convalescent COVID-19 samples.

Original analysis: Estimation of nucleated cell counts was performed using reference gene primer amplification. TCRdb's table, derived via immunoSEQ multiplex PCR, lists solely in-frame clones and lacks some. V and J calls and clone size are given by that table; D and trimming were obtained from the DNA. Of over 85,000 clones listed, 70% to 80% are singletons. Sequencing was carried out using peripheral blood. The receptor was derived from a human donor in a cohort sampled during active COVID-19.

Here the CDR3 DNA reads TGTGCCATCACTGCCCAGGGAAACACCATATATTTT. It encodes CAITAQGNTIYF. The chain combines TRBV10-3 with TRBJ1-3; D is uncertain. Germline V gene data show CDR1 as ENHRY and CDR2 as SYGVKD. The CDR3 runs 12 residues. The V gene lost 7 bases and the J gene lost 4 bases, with 8 bases spanning the gap.